The rows below give T cell receptor beta chains drawn from one sample of a study of T cells in Graves' hyperthyroidism and ophthalmopathy. Via MiXCR, TCRdb re-called the multiplex PCR reads, giving one row per CDR3 protein. The repertoire has more than 300,000 distinct CDR3 sequences, 13% of them found once; the top ten carry around 9.2%. The sample was blood. These receptors were obtained from a young woman with Graves' hyperthyroidism. Both conserved end residues are part of each CDR3. The D gene is left open where the match is weak. A row's size may be missing; if present it is once, few, many or a size class.

D,J,size,V,DNA,CDR3
.,TRBJ1-2,.,TRBV27,TGTGCCAGCAGTTTCGGTCAGGGGCCCTACTGGGGCTACACCTTC,CASSFGQGPYWGYTF
TRBD1,TRBJ2-7,many,TRBV18,TGTGCCAGCTCACCACGATTGACAGGGGTAACCTACGAGCAGTACTTC,CASSPRLTGVTYEQYF
.,TRBJ2-7,few,TRBV9,TGTGCCAGCAGCGTTGGGCAGGGTGGAGAGCAGTACTTC,CASSVGQGGEQYF
.,TRBJ2-2,many,TRBV24-1,TGTGCCACCAGTGATTTGCGACCTAACACCGGGGAGCTGTTTTTT,CATSDLRPNTGELFF
TRBD2,TRBJ2-1,few,TRBV4-3,TGCGCCAGCAGCCCGACTAGCCGGTTCTGGGGCCACAATGAGCAGTTCTTC,CASSPTSRFWGHNEQFF
.,TRBJ2-2,many,TRBV7-2,TGTGCCAGCAGCTTAGCTAGGGCGAACACCGGGGAGCTGTTTTTT,CASSLARANTGELFF
.,TRBJ2-1,few,TRBV6-1,TGTGCCAGCGCCAGAATAGCGGACAATGAGCAGTTCTTC,CASARIADNEQFF
TRBD1,TRBJ1-5,many,TRBV28,TGTGCCAGCCGAGAGGGGGCCGACAGAATCAGGCATTTT,CASREGADRIRHF
.,TRBJ1-1,many,TRBV6-1,TGTGCCAGCAGGCAAAGTACCTCCATGAACACTGAAGCTTTCTTT,CASRQSTSMNTEAFF
TRBD1,TRBJ1-6,many,TRBV20-1,TGCAGTGCTAGAGAGCGGTTGGGGGGACAGGGGTATCTTCCCCTCCACTTT,CSARERLGGQGYLPLHF
TRBD2,TRBJ2-7,many,TRBV2,TGTGCCAGCAGCCAACTAGCGGGAAGCCACGAGCAGTACTTC,CASSQLAGSHEQYF
TRBD1,TRBJ1-5,many,TRBV2,TGTGCCAGCAGCAATCAGGGGGCTGGATTTCAGCCCCAGCATTTT,CASSNQGAGFQPQHF
TRBD1,TRBJ1-4,many,TRBV30,TGTGCCTGGAGTGTCGGACAGGGCATTAATGAAAAACTGTTTTTT,CAWSVGQGINEKLFF
.,TRBJ1-5,few,TRBV20-1,TGCAGTCCGGGGGGGGGCAATCAGCCCCAGCATTTT,CSPGGGNQPQHF
.,TRBJ2-7,.,TRBV20-1,TGCAGTGCTAGAAGTTACGGGGGAAGCTCCTACGAGCAGTACTTC,CSARSYGGSSYEQYF
TRBD2,TRBJ2-7,.,TRBV20-1,TGCAGTGCTAGAGATCTAGCGGGAGGCTCTCCGCTGGAGCAGTACTTC,CSARDLAGGSPLEQYF